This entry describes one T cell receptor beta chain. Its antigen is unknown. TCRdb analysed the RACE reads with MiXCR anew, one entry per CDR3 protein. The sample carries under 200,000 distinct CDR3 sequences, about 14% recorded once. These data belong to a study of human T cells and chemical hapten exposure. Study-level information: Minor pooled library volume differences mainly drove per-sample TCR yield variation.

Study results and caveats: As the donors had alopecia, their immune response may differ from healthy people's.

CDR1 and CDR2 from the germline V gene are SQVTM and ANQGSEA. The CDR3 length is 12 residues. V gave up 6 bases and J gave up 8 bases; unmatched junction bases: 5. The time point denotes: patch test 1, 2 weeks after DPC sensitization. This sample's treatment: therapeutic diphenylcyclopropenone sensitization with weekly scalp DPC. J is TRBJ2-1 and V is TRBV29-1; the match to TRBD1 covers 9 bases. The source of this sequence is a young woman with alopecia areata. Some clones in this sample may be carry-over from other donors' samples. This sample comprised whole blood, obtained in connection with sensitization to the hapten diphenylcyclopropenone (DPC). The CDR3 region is CSVEQGADEQFF. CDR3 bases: TGCAGCGTAGAACAGGGGGCTGATGAGCAGTTCTTC.